This TCR beta chain is drawn from a study of CD8+ T cells in alopecia areata. Study in general: Tofacitinib administration to treated patients was oral, at 5 to 10 mg twice daily. Patients took tofacitinib for 6 to 18 months, followed by 6 drug-free months.

Study outcomes and limitations: Relative to normal scalp, lesional scalp, especially alopecia totalis/universalis, showed higher clonality.

Germline V lookup: CDR1 GTSNPN, CDR2 SVGIG (reference sequence). The CDR3 has 17 amino acids. V shed 1 base, J shed 13 bases, and the junction held 19 bases outside the gene matches. The sequencing template was cDNA reverse transcribed from extracted RNA. Only in-frame clones appear in the TCRdb table, and some are missing; sequencing was by immunoSEQ multiplex PCR. This table has 180,000 or so clones, approximately 65% appearing once. This clone has more than one count but fewer than ten. Its antigen is not known. Sequencing used CD8+ T cells sorted from blood, obtained at week 0. This sequence joins TRBV30 and TRBJ2-1; 10 nucleotides line up with TRBD2. The sequence came from a human donor with alopecia areata. This CDR3 is CAWSGGSAPSAGGLQFF. CDR3 sequence (DNA): TGTGCCTGGAGTGGTGGCTCAGCTCCTTCAGCGGGGGGGCTACAGTTCTTC.